Detailed here is one T cell receptor beta chain. The sample belongs to a study of blood T cell repertoires in COVID-19. About the study: From T cells, B-cell-depleted T cells, or PBMCs came the material, which was cDNA or gDNA.

Participants were aged about 18 to 100 years, lived in roughly 23 US areas, and enrolled virtually. Clinical history reported by participants formed the basis on which cohorts were assigned. This CDR3 has 18 amino acids. V gave up 2 bases and J gave up 0 bases; unmatched junction bases: 5. Germline lookup yields CDR1 SGHVS and CDR2 FQNEAQ. This table comes from immunoSEQ multiplex PCR, and its TCRdb copy is limited to in-frame clones, with some not included. The top ten clones hold 2% to 2.5% of a sample with 150,000 to 200,000 clones, roughly 87% of them seen once. The sample consisted of PBMCs or T cells enriched from blood (not recorded which). The receptor's source is a woman aged 25 to 45 who had recovered from COVID-19. The chain couples TRBV7-8 to TRBJ2-3; 13 bases fit TRBD2. CDR3 sequence: CASSLMGLAGRSTDTQYF. The CDR3 DNA is TGTGCCAGCAGCTTAATGGGACTAGCGGGGCGCAGCACAGATACGCAGTATTTT.